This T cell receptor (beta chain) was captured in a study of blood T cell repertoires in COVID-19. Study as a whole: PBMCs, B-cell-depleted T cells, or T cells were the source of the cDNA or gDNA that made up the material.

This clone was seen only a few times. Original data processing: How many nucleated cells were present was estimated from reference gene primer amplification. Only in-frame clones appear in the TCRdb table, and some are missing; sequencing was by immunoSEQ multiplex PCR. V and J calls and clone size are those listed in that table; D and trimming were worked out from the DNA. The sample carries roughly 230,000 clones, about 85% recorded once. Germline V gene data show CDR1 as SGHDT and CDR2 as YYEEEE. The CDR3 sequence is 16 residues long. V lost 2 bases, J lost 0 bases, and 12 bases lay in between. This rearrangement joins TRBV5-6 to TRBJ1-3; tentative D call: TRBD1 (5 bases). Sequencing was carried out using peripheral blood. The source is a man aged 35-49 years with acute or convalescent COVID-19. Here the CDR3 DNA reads TGTGCCAGCAGCTTAGGATGGGGCGGCTCTGGAAACACCATATATTTT. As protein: CASSLGWGGSGNTIYF.